One sample yielded the 15 T cell receptor beta chains listed below, sequenced in a study of cytomegalovirus exposure and HLA in healthy donors. The PCR ran on 60 Vbeta and 13 Jbeta primers. The repertoire was sequenced with immunoSEQ multiplex PCR; TCRdb's copy has only in-frame clones and lacks some. The repertoire holds some 250,000 clones, with about 80% as singletons. Sequencing input: PBMCs. Receptors originate from a woman in her thirties or forties in good health and CMV-seropositive.

The V and J genes are TRBV5-1 and TRBJ2-5; 7 nucleotides agree with TRBD1. From germline, CDR1 is SGHRS and CDR2 YFSETQ. V lost 4 bases, J lost 5 bases, and 8 bases stayed unmatched. This CDR3 has 14 residues. CDR3 protein: CASSLTGSRETQYF. The DNA for the CDR3 is TGCGCCAGCAGCCTGACAGGGTCGCGGGAGACCCAGTACTTC.

V is TRBV21-1 and J is TRBJ2-3; the table's D call of TRBD2 was not tested on the DNA. TRBV21-1 counts as a pseudogene. The CDR3 sequence is 18 residues long. The CDR3 reads CASSINLSGRKGTDTQYF. The CDR3 nucleotides read TGTGCCAGCAGCATTAACCTTAGCGGGAGAAAAGGCACAGATACGCAGTATTTT.

The V call is TRBV5-1, the J call TRBJ2-4, with TRBD2 matching over 9 bases. The length of the CDR3 is 23 residues. Germline lookup yields CDR1 SGHRS and CDR2 YFSETQ. The V gene end was trimmed by 2 bases and the J gene end by 1 base; junction bases not matched to a gene: 25. The CDR3 DNA follows: TGCGCCAGCAGCTTACAGTTACAGGGAATAGCGGGAGTAAAGGTAGGGGCCAAAAACATTCAGTACTTC. Translated, it gives CASSLQLQGIAGVKVGAKNIQYF.

V is TRBV11-3 and J is TRBJ2-7; TRBD1 matches at 7 bases. Germline CDR1 reads SGHNT; CDR2 reads YENEEA. The junction had 3 bases not matched to a gene; V was cut back by 3 bases and J by 1 base. The CDR3 length is 14 residues. The CDR3 DNA is TGTGCCAGCAGCTTGGGGACAGAATCCTACGAGCAGTACTTC. It translates to CASSLGTESYEQYF.

This chain connects TRBV7-2 to TRBJ2-2; no firm D call. The ends were cut back, 1 base at V and 6 bases at J, with 6 bases in the middle. This CDR3 is built from 13 residues. CDR1 and CDR2 (germline): SGHTA, FQGNSA. The CDR3 region is CASSLGLSGELFF. CDR3 DNA: TGTGCCAGCAGCTTAGGACTTTCCGGGGAGCTGTTTTTT.

V is TRBV7-9 and J is TRBJ2-7; D not resolved. The CDR3 runs to 15 residues. V was clipped by 1 base and J by 2 bases, with 12 bases between them. The germline gives CDR1 SEHNR, CDR2 FQNEAQ (reference sequence). This CDR3 is CASSLVWAGTYEQYF. The CDR3 DNA follows: TGTGCCAGCAGCTTAGTCTGGGCAGGTACCTACGAGCAGTACTTC. The full variable domain, its missing parts supplied by reference TRBV7-9 and TRBJ2-7, is DTGVSQNPRHKITKRGQNVTFRCDPISEHNRLYWYRQTLGQGPEFLTYFQNEAQLEKSRLLSDRFSAERPKGSFSTLEIQRTEQGDSAMYLCASSLVWAGTYEQYFGPGTRLTVT.

V and J are TRBV7-3 and TRBJ2-1, with 9 bases fitting TRBD2. The ends lost 3 bases at V and 5 bases at J; junction bases unmatched: 5. Germline CDR1 SGHTA, CDR2 FQGTGA. The CDR3 spans 15 residues. The CDR3 sequence: CASSFVAGGDNEQFF. Here the CDR3 DNA reads TGTGCCAGCAGCTTCGTTGCGGGGGGGGACAATGAGCAGTTCTTC.

The rearrangement joins TRBV11-2 to TRBJ2-2; D perhaps matches TRBD2 (5 bases). The CDR3 is 14 residues long. Germline CDR1 and CDR2: SGHAT and FQNNGV. V gave up 5 bases and J gave up 6 bases, with 13 bases separating them. The DNA of the CDR3 is TGTGCCAGCAGCCGGGGTGTTGGGGCCGGGGAGCTGTTTTTT. Its protein product is CASSRGVGAGELFF.

The genes are TRBV27 and TRBJ1-2, with D perhaps TRBD1 (5 bases). The CDR3 loop spans 15 amino acids. Germline V gene lookup returns CDR1 MNHEY and CDR2 SMNVEV (reference sequence). Trimming took 5 bases from V and 7 from J, leaving 20 bases between them. CDR3 region: CASSPRGGIRRGYTF. CDR3 coding DNA: TGTGCCAGCAGTCCCCGGGGGGGGATTCGGCGTGGCTACACCTTC.

This chain connects TRBV11-1 to TRBJ2-1, with 12 bases fitting TRBD2. The V gene's germline CDR1 is SGHAT and CDR2 FQDESV (reference sequence). The V and J ends lost 5 bases and 7 bases, in that order; junction bases with no gene match: 6. This CDR3 contains 15 residues. CDR3 sequence (DNA): TGTGCCAGCAGCCGGACTAGCGGGACGCAAAATGAGCAGTTCTTC. This codes for CASSRTSGTQNEQFF.

CDR3 coding DNA: TGCGCCAGCAGCCAAGGACAGGTCTATGGCTACACCTTC. Translated, it gives CASSQGQVYGYTF. The chain employs TRBV4-1 and TRBJ1-2; possible D gene TRBD1, 6 bases. The CDR3 has 13 amino acids. The V and J ends lost 1 base and 4 bases respectively, with 7 bases between them. Germline values: CDR1 MGHRA, CDR2 YSYEKL.

This clone was seen a few times. J is TRBJ2-7 and V is TRBV7-2, with 8 bases aligning to TRBD2. CDR3 length: 15 amino acids. Germline CDR1 and CDR2: SGHTA and FQGNSA. With 5 bases clipped from V and 6 bases from J, the junction kept 12 bases outside the gene matches. The CDR3 sequence: CASSTSSGLGLEQYF. CDR3 nucleotides: TGTGCCAGCAGCACCTCTAGCGGGCTCGGTCTCGAGCAGTACTTC. The full variable domain, with the rest looked up from reference TRBV7-2 and TRBJ2-7, is GAGVSQSPSNKVTEKGKDVELRCDPISGHTALYWYRQSLGQGLEFLIYFQGNSAPDKSGLPSDRFSAERTGGSVSTLTIQRTQQEDSAVYLCASSTSSGLGLEQYFGPGTRLTVT.

This chain uses TRBV7-2 with TRBJ2-7; the D gene is possibly TRBD1 (6 bases). The CDR3 has 15 residues. The germline CDR1 and CDR2 sequences are SGHTA and FQGNSA. V was cut by 1 base and J by 1 base, with 11 bases left in between. The CDR3 DNA reads TGTGCCAGCAGCTTAGAAGGCACAGGGTCCTACGAGCAGTACTTC. Translated: CASSLEGTGSYEQYF.

This clone occurred once. This rearrangement joins TRBV10-3 to TRBJ2-1; D ambiguous. In germline, CDR1 is ENHRY, CDR2 SYGVKD. With 10 bases removed from V and 4 bases from J, the gap between germline ends came to 17 bases. The CDR3 is 14 residues long. CDR3 sequence reads: CASHSGGRYNEQFF. CDR3 in DNA: TGTGCCAGCCATTCTGGCGGAAGATACAATGAGCAGTTCTTC.

This clone occurred once. The chain combines TRBV4-1 with TRBJ2-7; 11 bases line up with TRBD2. The CDR3 covers 18 residues. Trimming took 4 bases from V and 0 from J; bases not matched to a gene: 11. The germline CDR1 and CDR2 sequences are MGHRA and YSYEKL. The CDR3 loop is CASSPVGLAGGFSYEQYF. CDR3 bases: TGCGCCAGCAGCCCCGTGGGGTTAGCGGGAGGGTTCTCCTACGAGCAGTACTTC.